This T cell receptor beta chain originates from a study of blood T cell repertoires in COVID-19. Study processing details: From reference gene primer amplification, estimates of nucleated cell counts were derived. Sequencing used immunoSEQ multiplex PCR; TCRdb keeps in-frame clones, though not all of them. That table supplies the V and J calls and clone size; D and trimming were determined from the DNA. The sample carries 120,000 or so clones, around two thirds recorded once. Sequencing input: peripheral blood. The clonotype was recovered from a woman in her 70s with acute or convalescent COVID-19.

The CDR3 spells CATSDPLAGEGDTQYF. CDR3 bases: TGTGCCACCAGTGATCCGCTAGCGGGAGAGGGAGATACGCAGTATTTT. V is TRBV24-1 and J is TRBJ2-3; 10 nucleotides align to TRBD2. This CDR3 region has 16 residues. CDR1 is KGHDR and CDR2 is SFDVKD in the germline V gene. V was clipped by 3 bases and J by 5 bases; unmatched bases: 7.